The following is a T cell receptor (beta chain) sequence with its context. Its antigen is unknown. Every one of the patients relapsed after autologous stem cell transplantation (brentuximab vedotin exposure was variable). Germline CDR1 and CDR2: MNHEY and SVGAGI. The CDR3 totals 14 residues. The ends were cut back, 6 bases at V and 7 bases at J, with 13 bases in the middle. This entry is derived from a study of PD-1 blockade in classical Hodgkin lymphoma. Generated by immunoSEQ multiplex PCR, the TCRdb table keeps only in-frame clones and is missing some. The sample carries tens of thousands of clones, 89% recorded once. Whole-study findings and limits: The study found that TCR diversity rose significantly by C4D1 in CD4+ but not CD8+ cells. Patients with a complete response exhibited baseline diversity comparable to newly diagnosed patients. Newly diagnosed patients were said to have less baseline TCR diversity than healthy donors did.

The clonotype originates from a human donor with classical Hodgkin lymphoma. The rearrangement links TRBV6-5 to TRBJ1-6; TRBD1 is a possible D gene (5 bases). The sequenced sample was peripheral blood mononuclear cells (PBMCs), obtained before the second cycle of nivolumab. The CDR3 protein is CASRLDSWNSPLHF. CDR3 bases: TGTGCCAGCAGGCTCGACAGTTGGAATTCACCCCTCCACTTT.